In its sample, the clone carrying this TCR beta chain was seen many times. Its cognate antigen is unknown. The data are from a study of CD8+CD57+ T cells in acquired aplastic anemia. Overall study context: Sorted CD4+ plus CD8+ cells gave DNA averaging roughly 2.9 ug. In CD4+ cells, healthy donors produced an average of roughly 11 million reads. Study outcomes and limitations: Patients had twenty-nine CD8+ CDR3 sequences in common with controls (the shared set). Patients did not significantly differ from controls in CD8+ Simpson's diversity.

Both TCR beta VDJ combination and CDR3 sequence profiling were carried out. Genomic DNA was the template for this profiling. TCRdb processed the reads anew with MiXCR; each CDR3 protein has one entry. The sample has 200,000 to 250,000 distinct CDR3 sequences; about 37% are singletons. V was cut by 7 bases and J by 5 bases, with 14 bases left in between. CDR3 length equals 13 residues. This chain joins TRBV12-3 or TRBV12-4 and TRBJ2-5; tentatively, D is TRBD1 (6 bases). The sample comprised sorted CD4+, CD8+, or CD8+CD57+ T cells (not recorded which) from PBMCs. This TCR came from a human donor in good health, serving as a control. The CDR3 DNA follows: TGTGCCAGCACCTACAGGGTAGAGGAGACCCAGTACTTC. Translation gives CASTYRVEETQYF.